These T cell receptor beta chains were read from a single sample in a study of cytomegalovirus exposure and HLA in healthy donors. Measured with immunoSEQ multiplex PCR; TCRdb has only the in-frame clones, and not every one. The sample records a few hundred thousand clones, around nine tenths being singletons. The sample was PBMCs. Receptor source: a woman aged 18-29 years in good health and CMV-seronegative. Each CDR3 is given with its conserved first and last residue. D genes are given only for firm matches. Size tells how often a clone was seen (once, few, many) or the class of an expanded clone, and some rows leave it out.

clone size: NA; CDR3 length: 13; J gene: TRBJ2-1; D gene: TRBD2; V gene: TRBV10-3; CDR3 DNA: TGTGCCATCTCGGAGGGAGGGATCTATGAGCAGTTCTTC; CDR3 protein: CAISEGGIYEQFF
clone size: NA; CDR3 length: 14; J gene: TRBJ2-7; D gene: NA; V gene: TRBV6-1; CDR3 DNA: TGTGCCAGCAGTGTTGGGGACTTAGCCTACGAGCAGTACTTC; CDR3 protein: CASSVGDLAYEQYF
clone size: few; CDR3 length: 15; J gene: TRBJ2-7; D gene: NA; V gene: TRBV4-1; CDR3 DNA: TGCGCCAGCAGCCAAACTTACAGGGCGGGCTACGAGCAGTACTTC; CDR3 protein: CASSQTYRAGYEQYF
clone size: NA; CDR3 length: 12; J gene: TRBJ1-1; D gene: NA; V gene: TRBV6-4; CDR3 DNA: TGTGCCAGCACGGAGCAGAACACTGAAGCTTTCTTT; CDR3 protein: CASTEQNTEAFF
clone size: NA; CDR3 length: 14; J gene: TRBJ2-5; D gene: NA; V gene: TRBV7-2; CDR3 DNA: TGTGCCAGCAGCTTATCGGTCCGCACGGGTGCCCAGTACTTC; CDR3 protein: CASSLSVRTGAQYF
clone size: NA; CDR3 length: 15; J gene: TRBJ1-1; D gene: NA; V gene: TRBV23-1; CDR3 DNA: TGCGCCAGCAGCGTCTGGAGCGGTATGAACACTGAAGCTTTCTTT; CDR3 protein: CASSVWSGMNTEAFF
clone size: once; CDR3 length: 14; J gene: TRBJ1-5; D gene: TRBD1; V gene: TRBV5-1; CDR3 DNA: TGCGCCAGCAGCTTCGGGACAGGGGATCAGCCCCAGCATTTT; CDR3 protein: CASSFGTGDQPQHF
clone size: NA; CDR3 length: 14; J gene: TRBJ1-6; D gene: NA; V gene: TRBV9; CDR3 DNA: TGTGCCAGCAGCGTGGGACTGACTAATTCACCCCTCCACTTT; CDR3 protein: CASSVGLTNSPLHF
clone size: NA; CDR3 length: 17; J gene: TRBJ2-7; D gene: TRBD2; V gene: TRBV4-2; CDR3 DNA: TGTGCCAGCAGCCAAGATCATTCTAGCGGGGGGGACAACGAGCAGTACTTC; CDR3 protein: CASSQDHSSGGDNEQYF
clone size: NA; CDR3 length: 13; J gene: TRBJ2-3; D gene: NA; V gene: TRBV6-1; CDR3 DNA: TGTGCCAGCAGTGAAGGGGGGGAGGATACGCAGTATTTT; CDR3 protein: CASSEGGEDTQYF
clone size: NA; CDR3 length: 17; J gene: TRBJ1-4; D gene: NA; V gene: TRBV27; CDR3 DNA: TGTGCCAGCAGTTTAGGGTCGGGGGGCCTCTCTTATGAAAAACTGTTTTTT; CDR3 protein: CASSLGSGGLSYEKLFF